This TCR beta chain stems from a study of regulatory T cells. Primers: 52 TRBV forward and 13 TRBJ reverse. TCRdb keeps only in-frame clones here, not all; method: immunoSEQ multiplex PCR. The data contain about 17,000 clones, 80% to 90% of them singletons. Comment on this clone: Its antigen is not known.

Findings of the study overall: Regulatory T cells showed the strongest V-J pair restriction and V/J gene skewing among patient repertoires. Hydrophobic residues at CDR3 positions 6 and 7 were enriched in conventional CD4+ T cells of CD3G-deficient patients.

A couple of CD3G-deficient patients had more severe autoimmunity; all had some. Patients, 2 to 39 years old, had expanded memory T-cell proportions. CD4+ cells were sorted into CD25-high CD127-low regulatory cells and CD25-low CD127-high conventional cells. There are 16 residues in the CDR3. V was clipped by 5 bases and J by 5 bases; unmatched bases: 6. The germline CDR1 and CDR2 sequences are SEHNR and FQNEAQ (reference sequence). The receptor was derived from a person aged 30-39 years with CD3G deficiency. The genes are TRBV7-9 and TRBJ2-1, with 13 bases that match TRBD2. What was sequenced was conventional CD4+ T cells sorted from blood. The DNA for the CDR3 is TGTGCCAGCAGCCGTGGACTAGCGGGAGTAGACAATGAGCAGTTCTTC. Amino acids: CASSRGLAGVDNEQFF.